This is a list of T cell receptor beta chains from one sample in a study of blood T cell repertoires in COVID-19. Measured with immunoSEQ multiplex PCR; TCRdb has only the in-frame clones, and not every one. The sample lists nearly 110,000 clones; around 83% were seen once. Sequencing was carried out using peripheral blood. Source of these receptors: an older man with acute or convalescent COVID-19. CDR3s include the opening cysteine and the closing phenylalanine or tryptophan. D genes are given only for firm matches. Clone size, where shown, is once, few, many, or a class for clones that have expanded.

j_call clone_size d_call v_call cdr3_aa cdr3_nt
TRBJ1-6 few TRBD1 TRBV6-6 CASSYDRVGSPLHF TGTGCCAGCAGTTACGACAGGGTTGGTTCACCCCTCCACTTT
TRBJ2-1 few TRBD1 TRBV2 CAGATGGAYNEQFF TGTGCCGGGGCTACAGGGGGCGCGTACAATGAGCAGTTCTTC
TRBJ2-7 NA NA TRBV12-1 CASSPPTGYEQYF TGTGCCAGCAGCCCCCCGACAGGTTACGAGCAGTACTTC
TRBJ2-5 NA NA TRBV21-1 CASSNPGFQETQYF TGTGCCAGCAGCAACCCAGGGTTCCAAGAGACCCAGTACTTC
TRBJ2-1 NA TRBD1 TRBV6-5 CASSTGTGGLNEQFF TGTGCCAGCAGCACCGGGACAGGGGGCTTGAATGAGCAGTTCTTC
TRBJ1-2 NA NA TRBV2 CASSDREWAGGYTF TGTGCCAGCAGTGACCGGGAGTGGGCGGGTGGCTACACCTTC
TRBJ1-2 NA NA TRBV6-2/TRBV6-3 CASSYSGGTSYGYTF TGTGCCAGCAGTTACTCGGGAGGGACCAGCTATGGCTACACCTTC
TRBJ1-5 NA NA TRBV23-1 CASSRGLNQPQHF TGCGCCAGCTCGCGGGGGCTGAATCAGCCCCAGCATTTT
TRBJ2-1 NA NA TRBV3-1/TRBV3-2 CASSPAYNEQFF TGTGCCAGCAGCCCGGCCTACAATGAGCAGTTCTTC
TRBJ1-5 few NA TRBV25-1 CASSEYGGDGNQPQHF TGTGCCAGCAGTGAATATGGAGGAGACGGCAATCAGCCCCAGCATTTT
TRBJ1-1 NA NA TRBV11-2 CASSTQGGDTEAFF TGTGCCAGCAGCACCCAGGGAGGGGACACTGAAGCTTTCTTT
TRBJ1-1 NA NA TRBV6-5 CASSLGGNTEAFF TGTGCCAGCAGCCTCGGGGGTAACACTGAAGCTTTCTTT
TRBJ1-1 few TRBD1 TRBV7-9 CASSLGTGTMNTEAFF TGTGCCAGCAGCTTAGGGACAGGGACCATGAACACTGAAGCTTTCTTT
TRBJ1-1 NA NA TRBV18 CASSQTGSEATEAFF TGTGCCAGCTCACAAACAGGGTCGGAGGCCACTGAAGCTTTCTTT
TRBJ1-5 NA TRBD1 TRBV5-8 CASRPGQGNQPQHF TGTGCCAGCAGACCCGGACAGGGCAATCAGCCCCAGCATTTT
TRBJ2-5 NA NA TRBV3-1/TRBV3-2 CASSRQGREETQYF TGTGCCAGCAGCCGCCAAGGCAGGGAAGAGACCCAGTACTTC
TRBJ2-2 NA TRBD1 TRBV6-5 CASNGRGQTGELFF TGTGCCAGCAATGGCAGGGGGCAAACCGGGGAGCTGTTTTTT
TRBJ1-2 NA NA TRBV3-1/TRBV3-2 CASSPSGYGYTF TGTGCCAGCAGCCCTTCGGGCTATGGCTACACCTTC
TRBJ2-5 NA TRBD1 TRBV25-1 CASTSGTGVSGAETQYF TGTGCCAGCACTTCCGGGACAGGGGTGAGCGGGGCGGAGACCCAGTACTTC
TRBJ1-2 NA NA TRBV4-1 CASSQDWGVGHGYTF TGCGCCAGCAGCCAAGATTGGGGGGTAGGACATGGCTACACCTTC
TRBJ2-7 many TRBD1 TRBV6-6 CASTPGTGGSYEQYF TGTGCCAGCACTCCAGGGACAGGGGGCTCCTACGAGCAGTACTTC
TRBJ1-4 NA NA TRBV7-7 CASSPGRATNEKLFF TGTGCTAGCAGCCCGGGGAGGGCAACTAATGAAAAACTGTTTTTT
TRBJ2-7 NA NA TRBV25-1 CASKGVKSYEQYF TGTGCCAGCAAGGGGGTCAAATCCTACGAGCAGTACTTC
TRBJ2-4 NA TRBD1 TRBV6-6 CASSTQGGYDIQYF TGTGCCAGCAGTACACAGGGGGGTTACGACATTCAGTACTTC
TRBJ2-2 NA NA TRBV6-5 CASSDRAAGELFF TGTGCCAGCAGCGACAGAGCCGCCGGGGAGCTGTTTTTT
TRBJ1-6 NA TRBD1 TRBV10-3 CAISDRGLRDSPLHF TGTGCCATCAGCGACAGGGGGCTGCGGGATTCACCCCTCCACTTT
TRBJ2-3 NA NA TRBV6-6 CASRGLRGPNTDTQYF TGTGCCAGCAGGGGGCTAAGGGGTCCTAACACAGATACGCAGTATTTT
TRBJ1-5 NA NA TRBV21-1 CASSKALISGRNQPQHF TGTGCCAGCAGCAAAGCGCTGATTTCAGGCAGGAATCAGCCCCAGCATTTT
TRBJ2-1 few NA TRBV7-9 CASSLDLAGEQFF TGTGCCAGCAGCTTAGACCTAGCTGGCGAGCAGTTCTTC
TRBJ2-7 NA NA TRBV9 CASSVGRVSDYYEQYF TGTGCCAGCAGCGTAGGTCGGGTCAGCGACTACTACGAGCAGTACTTC
TRBJ1-2 NA NA TRBV5-5 CASSSGPGGGYTF TGTGCCAGCAGCTCCGGACCGGGAGGGGGCTACACCTTC
TRBJ2-1 NA TRBD1 TRBV29-1 CSAYRGNYNEQFF TGCAGCGCCTACAGGGGGAACTACAATGAGCAGTTCTTC
TRBJ1-3 NA NA TRBV5-1 CASSAGPSGNTIYF TGCGCCAGCAGCGCGGGACCGTCTGGAAACACCATATATTTT
TRBJ2-3 NA TRBD1 TRBV29-1 CSVALDRSFTDTQYF TGCAGCGTGGCCCTGGACAGGTCTTTCACAGATACGCAGTATTTT
TRBJ2-3 NA TRBD2 TRBV27 CASSQLAGGLTDTQYF TGTGCCAGCAGTCAACTAGCGGGGGGGCTTACAGATACGCAGTATTTT
TRBJ1-2 NA NA TRBV27 CASSSDPDRVRVGYTF TGTGCCAGCAGTTCGGACCCCGATAGGGTGAGGGTTGGCTACACCTTC
TRBJ2-5 NA TRBD2 TRBV2 CASGRAPGLAGGLEKTQYF TGTGCCAGCGGAAGGGCCCCCGGACTAGCGGGGGGGCTGGAGAAGACCCAGTACTTC
TRBJ1-2 NA TRBD1 TRBV5-4 CASSLGGGGRDSNYGYTF TGTGCCAGCAGCTTGGGAGGTGGGGGAAGGGACAGCAACTATGGCTACACCTTC
TRBJ1-2 NA NA TRBV27 CASRSSNYGYTF TGTGCCAGCCGCAGTTCTAACTATGGCTACACCTTC
TRBJ2-1 NA NA TRBV2 CASRGGLAGTYEQFF TGTGCCAGCAGGGGGGGGCTAGCCGGAACCTATGAGCAGTTCTTC
TRBJ2-3 NA NA TRBV24-1 CATRPGLSGDTQYF TGTGCCACCAGGCCCGGACTGTCGGGGGATACGCAGTATTTT
TRBJ1-2 few NA TRBV10-3 CAISGEVVYGYTF TGTGCCATCAGTGGAGAGGTAGTCTATGGCTACACCTTC
TRBJ2-7 NA NA TRBV4-3 CASSQDLRGGQYF TGCGCCAGCAGCCAAGATCTAAGGGGGGGGCAGTACTTC
TRBJ2-1 NA TRBD2 TRBV5-1 CASSLVSSGSNEQFF TGCGCCAGTAGCTTGGTTTCTAGCGGGTCCAATGAGCAGTTCTTC
TRBJ2-2 NA TRBD1 TRBV5-1 CASRKTGMFGEELFF TGCGCCAGCAGAAAGACAGGGATGTTTGGGGAGGAGCTGTTTTTT
TRBJ2-2 NA TRBD2 TRBV4-3 CASSQSPLAGGLSTGELFF TGCGCCAGCAGCCAGAGCCCCCTAGCGGGGGGCCTTTCGACCGGGGAGCTGTTTTTT
TRBJ1-3 NA NA TRBV9 CASRGGASSNTIYF TGTGCCAGCCGAGGAGGGGCGTCTAGCAACACCATATATTTT
TRBJ1-5 NA TRBD1 TRBV11-2 CASSSGQPNQPQHF TGTGCCAGCAGCTCGGGACAGCCAAATCAGCCCCAGCATTTT
TRBJ2-5 NA NA TRBV4-2 CASSQDRLRETQYF TGTGCCAGCAGCCAAGACAGACTTCGGGAGACCCAGTACTTC
TRBJ2-7 NA TRBD2 TRBV5-1 CASSRLTGGYYEQYF TGCGCCAGCAGCCGACTGACGGGGGGTTACTACGAGCAGTACTTC
TRBJ1-2 NA TRBD1 TRBV2 CASSGDREGGYTF TGTGCCAGCAGCGGGGACAGGGAGGGTGGCTACACCTTC
TRBJ1-4 few NA TRBV7-9 CASSEIATNEKLFF TGTGCCAGCAGCGAGATTGCAACTAATGAAAAACTGTTTTTT
TRBJ2-7 NA TRBD1 TRBV27 CASSLKGQGGFYEQYF TGTGCCAGCAGTTTGAAAGGACAGGGAGGATTCTACGAGCAGTACTTC
TRBJ2-2 NA NA TRBV12-3/TRBV12-4 CASTRDTGELFF TGTGCCAGCACCCGCGACACCGGGGAGCTGTTTTTT
TRBJ2-7 NA NA TRBV6-5 CASSYTQGGVYEQYF TGTGCCAGCAGTTACACTCAGGGGGGTGTATACGAGCAGTACTTC